The 30 T cell receptor beta chains below were found in one sample sequenced in a study of high-grade serous ovarian cancer treatment subgroups. Tumor samples were taken before definitive surgery or chemotherapy. Only in-frame clones appear in the TCRdb table, and some are missing; sequencing was by immunoSEQ multiplex PCR. The repertoire holds about 4,400 clones, with roughly two thirds as singletons. The sequenced sample consisted of tumor tissue. The receptors derive from a human donor with high-grade serous ovarian cancer.

This clone has more than one count but fewer than ten. The gene calls are TRBV15 and TRBJ1-1; weak D call: TRBD1 (6 bases). Trimming took off 1 base at V and 2 bases at J, with 11 bases between the two ends. The CDR3 sequence is 15 residues long. Germline assignment: CDR1 LNHNV and CDR2 YYDKDF (reference sequence). CDR3: CATSRVAGANTEAFF. CDR3 in DNA: TGTGCCACCAGCAGAGTGGCAGGGGCAAACACTGAAGCTTTCTTT.

The chain joins TRBV5-4 to TRBJ1-2; 7 bases align to TRBD1. This CDR3 comprises 14 residues. From germline, CDR1 is SGHNT and CDR2 YYREEE (reference sequence). V lost 6 bases, J lost 4 bases, and 9 bases stayed unmatched. The CDR3: CASTPQDRTYGYTF. The DNA of the CDR3 is TGTGCCAGCACCCCGCAGGACAGGACCTATGGCTACACCTTC.

The rearrangement uses TRBV2 and TRBJ1-5; 9 bases map to TRBD1. CDR3 size: 14 residues. Germline loops: CDR1 SNHLY, CDR2 FYNNEI. The junction had 3 bases not matched to a gene; V was cut back by 4 bases and J by 5 bases. The CDR3 nucleotides are TGTGCCAGCAGTGCGGACAGGGGATATCAGCCCCAGCATTTT. This sequence encodes CASSADRGYQPQHF. The full variable domain, with the rest looked up from reference TRBV2 and TRBJ1-5, is EPEVTQTPSHQVTQMGQEVILRCVPISNHLYFYWYRQILGQKVEFLVSFYNNEISEKSEIFDDQFSVERPDGSNFTLKIRSTKLEDSAMYFCASSADRGYQPQHFGDGTRLSIL.

This chain connects TRBV19 to TRBJ2-1, with D possibly being TRBD2 (6 bases). The germline V gene has CDR1 LNHDA and CDR2 SQIVND (reference sequence). The CDR3 has 15 amino acids. V gave up 3 bases and J gave up 2 bases, with 11 bases separating them. The CDR3 spells CASSMGTGAYNEQFF. For the CDR3, the DNA is TGTGCCAGTAGTATGGGGACGGGGGCCTACAATGAGCAGTTCTTC.

In this sample, this clone turned up once. The V gene is TRBV5-8, the J gene TRBJ2-7, with D perhaps matching TRBD1 (6 bases). The CDR3 spans 16 residues. Germline V gene data show CDR1 as SGHTS and CDR2 as YDEGEE. Trimming took 1 base from V and 4 from J, leaving 18 bases between them. The CDR3 loop reads CASSLSRGSFIYEQYV. The CDR3 DNA reads TGTGCCAGCAGCTTGAGTAGGGGGTCATTCATATACGAGCAGTACGTC.

The V call is TRBV18, the J call TRBJ1-2; a weak D match, TRBD1 (6 bases). CDR3 length: 13 residues. Trimming took off 3 bases at V and 4 bases at J, with 9 bases between the two ends. Germline lookup yields CDR1 KGHSH and CDR2 LQKENI. CDR3 nucleotides: TGTGCCAGCTCACCGGACAGCATCTATGGCTACACCTTC. Translated, it gives CASSPDSIYGYTF. Full variable domain (outside the CDR3, taken from reference TRBV18 and TRBJ1-2): NAGVMQNPRHLVRRRGQEARLRCSPMKGHSHVYWYRQLPEEGLKFMVYLQKENIIDESGMPKERFSAEFPKEGPSILRIQQVVRGDSAAYFCASSPDSIYGYTFGSGTRLTVV.

V and J are TRBV19 and TRBJ1-2; 10 bases align to TRBD1. The V gene's germline CDR1 is LNHDA and CDR2 SQIVND (reference sequence). This CDR3 is built from 16 residues. Losses at the gene ends were 5 bases for V and 4 bases for J; bases not matched to a gene: 10. The CDR3 DNA sequence: TGTGCCAGTAGTCCCCGGGACAGGGGATCAAGCTATGGCTACACCTTC. Protein sequence: CASSPRDRGSSYGYTF.

The chain links TRBV6-5 to TRBJ1-2, with TRBD1 matching over 7 bases. The CDR3 consists of 14 residues. CDR1 is MNHEY, CDR2 SVGAGI, per germline. With 7 bases clipped from V and 7 bases from J, the junction kept 12 bases outside the gene matches. The CDR3 nucleotides read TGTGCCAGCACTGAATCTAGGGGGCGAAGTGGCTACACCTTC. Its protein product is CASTESRGRSGYTF.

The table lists this clone with a count of one. V gene TRBV4-2 combines with J gene TRBJ1-2; possibly TRBD1 for D (5 bases). The germline gives CDR1 LGHNA, CDR2 YNFKEQ. V was shortened by 1 base and J by 4 bases, with 16 bases between the two germline ends. The CDR3 is made up of 16 amino acids. The CDR3 sequence is CASSQAAHTGVYGYTF. The CDR3 DNA is TGTGCCAGCAGCCAAGCGGCCCACACGGGGGTCTATGGCTACACCTTC.

V gene TRBV7-3 combines with J gene TRBJ1-6; 7 bases fit TRBD1. This CDR3 comprises 14 residues. Trimming took 5 bases from V and 7 from J; bases not matched to a gene: 5. Germline CDR1 is SGHTA and CDR2 is FQGTGA. CDR3 nucleotides: TGTGCCAGCAGCCCCGGGACAGTAAATTCACCCCTCCACTTT. The encoded protein is CASSPGTVNSPLHF.

V is TRBV2 and J is TRBJ2-1; TRBD2 agrees at 11 bases. V lost 6 bases, J lost 10 bases, and 11 bases stayed unmatched. Per germline, CDR1 SNHLY and CDR2 FYNNEI. The length of the CDR3 is 15 residues. DNA of the CDR3: TGTGCCAGCAGGCAAAATAGCGGGGGGGCCGGGGAGCAGTTCTTC. This gives the protein CASRQNSGGAGEQFF. Together with reference TRBV2 and TRBJ2-1, the CDR3 gives the full variable domain: EPEVTQTPSHQVTQMGQEVILRCVPISNHLYFYWYRQILGQKVEFLVSFYNNEISEKSEIFDDQFSVERPDGSNFTLKIRSTKLEDSAMYFCASRQNSGGAGEQFFGPGTRLTVL.

The gene calls are TRBV28 and TRBJ1-1; maybe TRBD1 (5 bases). The CDR3 is 15 amino acids. Trimming removed 5 bases from V and 0 bases from J, with 13 bases in between. Germline V gene lookup returns CDR1 MDHEN and CDR2 SYDVKM. The CDR3 DNA sequence: TGTGCCAGCAGTCCGCCGAACAGGTTGAACACTGAAGCTTTCTTT. This encodes CASSPPNRLNTEAFF.

The chain combines TRBV6-5 with TRBJ1-3; D uncertain. There are 15 residues in the CDR3. Trimming pared 7 bases from V and 1 base from J, leaving 14 bases between. CDR1 is MNHEY and CDR2 is SVGAGI in the germline V gene. The CDR3: CASINMRASGNTIYF. The CDR3 region has the DNA TGTGCCAGCATAAATATGAGGGCATCTGGAAACACCATATATTTT.

Only a few counts were recorded for this clone. The rearrangement joins TRBV30 to TRBJ1-1, with D perhaps matching TRBD1 (6 bases). This CDR3 has 13 amino acids. Germline assignment: CDR1 GTSNPN and CDR2 SVGIG (reference sequence). V lost 1 base and J 1 base, leaving 7 bases between the germline ends. CDR3: CAWSATGNTEAFF. The CDR3 DNA reads TGTGCCTGGAGTGCGACAGGGAACACTGAAGCTTTCTTT.

V is TRBV18 and J is TRBJ1-1, with TRBD1 matching over 7 bases. Trimming cost V 6 bases and J 8 bases; bases outside gene matches: 6. Looked up from germline, CDR1 is KGHSH and CDR2 is LQKENI. This CDR3 has 12 residues. CDR3 nucleotide sequence: TGTGCCAGCTCCCCCTCGGACAGGGAAGCTTTCTTT. Encoded protein: CASSPSDREAFF. Together with reference TRBV18 and TRBJ1-1, the CDR3 gives the full variable domain: NAGVMQNPRHLVRRRGQEARLRCSPMKGHSHVYWYRQLPEEGLKFMVYLQKENIIDESGMPKERFSAEFPKEGPSILRIQQVVRGDSAAYFCASSPSDREAFFGQGTRLTVV.

The chain links TRBV9 to TRBJ1-1, with D hard to call. Trimming shortened V by 3 bases and J by 8 bases, and 8 bases separated the two germline ends. The CDR3 loop spans 11 amino acids. Per the germline V gene, CDR1 is SGDLS and CDR2 is YYNGEE. The chain's CDR3 is CASSDPGEAFF. Here the CDR3 DNA reads TGTGCCAGCAGCGATCCCGGAGAAGCTTTCTTT.

V and J are TRBV7-8 and TRBJ2-1, with a possible D match to TRBD1 (5 bases). The CDR3 spans 13 residues. V was clipped by 5 bases and J by 4 bases, with 9 bases between them. Germline assignment: CDR1 SGHVS and CDR2 FQNEAQ. CDR3 nucleotide sequence: TGTGCCAGCAGCCTAGGGGCATACAATGAGCAGTTCTTC. Amino acids: CASSLGAYNEQFF.

This clone appeared once. This chain links TRBV5-4 with TRBJ1-5, with a tentative D call TRBD1 (5 bases). The V end lost 0 bases, the J end lost 7 bases, and 8 bases lay between the germline ends. The CDR3 covers 13 residues. Germline CDR1 reads SGHNT; CDR2 reads YYREEE (reference sequence). Here the CDR3 DNA reads TGTGCCAGCAGCTTGGCGGGGGGGCAGCCCCAGCATTTT. Translating gives CASSLAGGQPQHF.

The chain has TRBV18 and TRBJ2-1, with TRBD2 matching 8 bases. The V and J ends lost 2 bases and 2 bases, in that order; junction bases with no gene match: 2. CDR1 is KGHSH and CDR2 is LQKENI in the germline V gene. The CDR3 runs 15 residues. CDR3 sequence: CASSPEGLAYNEQFF. CDR3 DNA sequence: TGTGCCAGCTCACCAGAGGGACTAGCCTACAATGAGCAGTTCTTC.

This clone was seen only a few times. CDR3 bases: TGTGCCAGCAGCTTGGCTCTCAGGGAGAACACTGAAGCTTTCTTT. As protein: CASSLALRENTEAFF. This chain links TRBV5-5 with TRBJ1-1; D possibly corresponds to TRBD1 (5 bases). CDR1 and CDR2 (germline): SGHKS, YYEKEE (reference sequence). The CDR3 contains 15 residues. The germline V and J ends were trimmed by 0 bases and 1 base, with 10 bases remaining between them.

This clone appeared once. The chain employs TRBV15 and TRBJ2-5; D is uncertain. Looked up from germline, CDR1 is LNHNV and CDR2 is YYDKDF (reference sequence). The CDR3 is 13 amino acids. Trimming removed 0 bases from V and 5 bases from J, with 7 bases in between. Here the CDR3 reads CATSRDLRETQYF. The CDR3 coding sequence is TGTGCCACCAGCAGAGATCTAAGGGAGACCCAGTACTTC.

The rearrangement links TRBV28 to TRBJ1-2, with D perhaps TRBD1 (6 bases). Trimming stripped 7 bases from V and 8 bases from J, with 17 bases between. Germline V gives CDR1 MDHEN, CDR2 SYDVKM. There are 13 residues in the CDR3. This CDR3 is CASKLDRPSGYTF. The CDR3 DNA reads as TGTGCCAGCAAATTGGACAGACCATCGGGCTACACCTTC.

This clone has just a few counts. V gene TRBV5-5 combines with J gene TRBJ2-1; 12 bases align to TRBD2. The trim removed 1 base at V and 4 bases at J, leaving 3 bases unmatched. The CDR3 runs to 16 residues. Germline lookup yields CDR1 SGHKS and CDR2 YYEKEE (reference sequence). CDR3 region: CASSLPSGGAYNEQFF. Written as DNA, the CDR3 is TGTGCCAGCAGCTTGCCTAGCGGGGGGGCTTACAATGAGCAGTTCTTC.

The genes are TRBV9 and TRBJ2-1; D not resolved. The CDR3 totals 15 residues. V was trimmed by 0 bases and J by 1 base, leaving 8 bases between them. CDR1 SGDLS and CDR2 YYNGEE come from the germline V gene. The CDR3 loop is CASSVDVSSYNEQFF. The CDR3 DNA reads TGTGCCAGCAGCGTAGATGTCAGTTCCTACAATGAGCAGTTCTTC.

V usage is TRBV9 and J usage is TRBJ2-5; 8 bases are shared with TRBD2. The J call could be wrong; TRBJ2-7 is a better fit for the DNA end. CDR1 and CDR2 (germline): SGDLS, YYNGEE. The CDR3 extends over 16 amino acids. CDR3: CASTPLGAGGLHEQYF. CDR3 DNA: TGTGCCAGCACCCCGCTGGGGGCGGGGGGTCTGCACGAGCAGTACTTC.

This chain uses TRBV6-1 with TRBJ2-7; the match to TRBD2 covers 8 bases. CDR1 and CDR2 from the germline V gene are MNHNS and SASEGT. With V trimmed by 6 bases and J by 5 bases, 6 bases remained unmatched. The CDR3 sequence is 13 residues long. The CDR3 loop is CASSRGGYDEQYV. The CDR3 DNA sequence: TGTGCCAGCAGCCGGGGGGGGTACGACGAGCAGTACGTC.

This clone has just a few counts. The chain carries TRBV28 and TRBJ2-1; weak D call: TRBD1 (6 bases). This CDR3 contains 15 residues. With 6 bases removed from V and 3 bases from J, the gap between germline ends came to 15 bases. CDR1 and CDR2 (germline): MDHEN, SYDVKM. CDR3 sequence reads: CASSLGGTGYNEQFF. The CDR3 DNA follows: TGTGCCAGCAGCCTAGGGGGTACGGGCTACAATGAGCAGTTCTTC.

The CDR3 DNA is TGTGCCAGCAGCTCAAGCGGGGGTAGAGATACGCAGTATTTT. Translated, it gives CASSSSGGRDTQYF. The genes are TRBV7-3 and TRBJ2-3; 8 positions match TRBD2. Germline CDR1 SGHTA, CDR2 FQGTGA. With V trimmed by 4 bases and J by 5 bases, 5 bases remained unmatched. The length of the CDR3 is 14 residues.

The rearrangement uses TRBV12-5 and TRBJ2-7; D is perhaps TRBD1 (6 bases). Germline V CDR1 and CDR2: LGHNT, FRNRAP. Trimming cost V 5 bases and J 4 bases, with 15 bases left between them. The CDR3 has 14 amino acids. CDR3 sequence: CASGHRECPYEQYV. The CDR3 DNA reads as TGTGCTAGTGGTCACAGGGAGTGCCCTTACGAGCAGTACGTC.

In its sample, this clone was seen once. The chain couples TRBV7-6 to TRBJ2-3; D might be TRBD2 (6 bases). The V gene lost 5 bases and the J gene lost 0 bases, with 12 bases spanning the gap. Germline-derived CDR1 and CDR2 are SGHVS and FNYEAQ. This CDR3 comprises 15 residues. The CDR3 bases are TGTGCCAGCAGCCCATTAGCGGTTAGCACAGATACGCAGTATTTT. Its translation is CASSPLAVSTDTQYF.